This TCR beta chain was documented in a study of blood T cell repertoires in COVID-19. Overall study context: In each case, the material was cDNA or gDNA derived from T cells, B-cell-depleted T cells, or PBMCs.

Trimming took 1 base from V and 5 from J, leaving 5 bases between them. This CDR3 comprises 11 residues. Germline V gene sequence: CDR1 SQVTM, CDR2 ANQGSEA. Source study methods: Estimation of nucleated cell counts relied on the amplification of reference gene primers. The table came from immunoSEQ multiplex PCR; TCRdb's copy has only in-frame clones and leaves some out. V, J and clone size are taken as reported in that table, and D and trimming were inferred from the DNA itself. The table includes about 280,000 clones, 75% to 90% detected once. The gene calls are TRBV29-1 and TRBJ1-2; no clear D. Sequenced input: peripheral blood. This TCR derives from a man aged 35 to 55 with acute or convalescent COVID-19. The CDR3 DNA reads TGCAGCGTTGAAGGAGGATATGGCTACACCTTC. It yields the protein CSVEGGYGYTF.